Shown below are 6 T cell receptor beta chains from a single sample sequenced in a study of blood T cell repertoires in COVID-19. Sequencing was performed with immunoSEQ multiplex PCR; in TCRdb, only in-frame clones are kept and a portion is missing. The profile covers 50,000 to 65,000 clones, with 74% appearing a single time and roughly 30% taken by the ten largest. The sequenced sample consisted of peripheral blood. These TCRs come from a woman at least 80 years old with acute or convalescent COVID-19.

This clone was counted between two and nine times. An end of the junction differs from the germline gene, which may be a read error. The V gene is TRBV7-3, the J gene TRBJ2-5; D is undetermined. CDR3 length: 13 residues. Germline V gene lookup returns CDR1 SGHTA and CDR2 FQGTGA. In nucleotides, the CDR3 is TGTGCCAGCAGCTTAGAACGCTTAGAGGCCCAGTACTTC. Its protein product is CASSLERLEAQYF.

The J gene is TRBJ2-7, the V gene TRBV9; 10 bases agree with TRBD2. With V trimmed by 3 bases and J by 1 base, 7 bases remained unmatched. The CDR3 runs 16 residues. CDR1 is SGDLS, CDR2 YYNGEE, per germline. CDR3 protein: CASSDGLAAQSYEQYF. The CDR3 nucleotides read TGTGCCAGCAGCGATGGACTAGCGGCCCAGTCCTACGAGCAGTACTTC.

This chain links TRBV7-2 with TRBJ2-7; D is ambiguous. Between the trimmed V and J ends, which lost 6 bases and 7 bases, there was a span of 19 bases. Germline CDR1 reads SGHTA; CDR2 reads FQGNSA. This CDR3 has 14 residues. In nucleotides, the CDR3 is TGTGCCAGCAGTCCAGGTCTGGCGCCGTCTGAGCAGTACTTC. The encoded protein is CASSPGLAPSEQYF.

This clone was counted between two and nine times. This chain links TRBV10-3 with TRBJ1-2, with D unresolved. V shed 6 bases and J shed 8 bases, with 16 bases lying between them. Germline V gene data show CDR1 as ENHRY and CDR2 as SYGVKD. This CDR3 is built from 13 residues. The CDR3 sequence: CAISGPAGGGYTF. The CDR3 DNA sequence: TGTGCCATCAGCGGGCCGGCAGGCGGGGGCTACACCTTC.

V is TRBV4-3 and J is TRBJ1-2, with D possibly being TRBD1 (5 bases). The germline CDR1 and CDR2 sequences are LGHNA and YSLEER. V was trimmed by 1 base and J by 2 bases, leaving 14 bases between them. This CDR3 is built from 16 residues. CDR3 amino acids: CASSQVGGETNYGYTF. The CDR3 coding sequence is TGCGCCAGCAGCCAAGTTGGGGGGGAAACGAACTATGGCTACACCTTC.

The V call is TRBV7-2, the J call TRBJ1-1, with TRBD1 as a possible D gene (5 bases). Trimming took off 4 bases at V and 0 bases at J, with 12 bases between the two ends. The germline CDR1 and CDR2 sequences are SGHTA and FQGNSA. CDR3 length: 15 residues. CDR3 nucleotides: TGTGCCAGCAGCTCCCGGCGGGGGGTGAACACTGAAGCTTTCTTT. It specifies CASSSRRGVNTEAFF.